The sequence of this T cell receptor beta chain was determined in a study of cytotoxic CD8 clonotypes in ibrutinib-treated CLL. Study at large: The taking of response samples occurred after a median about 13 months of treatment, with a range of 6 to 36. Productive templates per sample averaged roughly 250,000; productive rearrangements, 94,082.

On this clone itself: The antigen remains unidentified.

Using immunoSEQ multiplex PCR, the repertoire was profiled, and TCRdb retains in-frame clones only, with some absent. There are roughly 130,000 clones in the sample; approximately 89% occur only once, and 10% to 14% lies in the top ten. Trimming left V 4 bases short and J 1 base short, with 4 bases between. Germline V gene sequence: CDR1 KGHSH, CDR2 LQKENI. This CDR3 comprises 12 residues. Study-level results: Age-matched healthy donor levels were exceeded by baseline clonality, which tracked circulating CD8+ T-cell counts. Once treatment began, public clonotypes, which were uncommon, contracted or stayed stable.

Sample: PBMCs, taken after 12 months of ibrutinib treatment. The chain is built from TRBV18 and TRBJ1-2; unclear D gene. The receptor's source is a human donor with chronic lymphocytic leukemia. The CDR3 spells CASSQGNYGYTF. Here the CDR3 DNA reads TGTGCCAGCTCACAGGGTAACTATGGCTACACCTTC.